The subject of this entry is one TCR beta chain. The sample is drawn from a study of blood T cell repertoires in COVID-19. The CDR3 runs 16 residues. Trimming cost V 1 base and J 8 bases, with 20 bases left between them. Per germline, CDR1 LNHDA and CDR2 SQIVND (reference sequence). The protocol was immunoSEQ multiplex PCR, while the TCRdb copy is restricted to in-frame clones and leaves out a portion. The sample includes roughly 380,000 clones, around 87% of them seen just once. The chain has TRBV19 and TRBJ1-2; no reliable D call. This TCR was recovered from a man aged 25 to 45 who had recovered from COVID-19. The sequenced sample consisted of PBMCs or T cells enriched from blood (not recorded which). The CDR3 region has the DNA TGTGCCAGTAGTATAGGGGTCAGCCGACAAGATGGAGGCTACACCTTC. It translates to CASSIGVSRQDGGYTF.